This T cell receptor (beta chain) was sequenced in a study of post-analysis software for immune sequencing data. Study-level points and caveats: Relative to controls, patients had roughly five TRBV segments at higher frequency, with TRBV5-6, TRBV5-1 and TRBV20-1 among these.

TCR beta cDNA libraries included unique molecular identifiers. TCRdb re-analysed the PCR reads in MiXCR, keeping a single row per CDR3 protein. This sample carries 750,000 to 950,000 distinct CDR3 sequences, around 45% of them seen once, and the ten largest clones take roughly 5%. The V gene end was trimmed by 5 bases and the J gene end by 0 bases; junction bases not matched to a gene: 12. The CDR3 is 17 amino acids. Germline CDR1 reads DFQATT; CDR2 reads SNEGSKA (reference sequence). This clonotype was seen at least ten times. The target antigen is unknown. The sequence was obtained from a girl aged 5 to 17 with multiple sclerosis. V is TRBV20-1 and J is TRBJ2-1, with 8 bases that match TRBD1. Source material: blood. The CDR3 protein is CSAHPGGEEGSYNEQFF. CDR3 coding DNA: TGCAGTGCTCATCCAGGGGGCGAGGAGGGCTCCTACAATGAGCAGTTCTTC.